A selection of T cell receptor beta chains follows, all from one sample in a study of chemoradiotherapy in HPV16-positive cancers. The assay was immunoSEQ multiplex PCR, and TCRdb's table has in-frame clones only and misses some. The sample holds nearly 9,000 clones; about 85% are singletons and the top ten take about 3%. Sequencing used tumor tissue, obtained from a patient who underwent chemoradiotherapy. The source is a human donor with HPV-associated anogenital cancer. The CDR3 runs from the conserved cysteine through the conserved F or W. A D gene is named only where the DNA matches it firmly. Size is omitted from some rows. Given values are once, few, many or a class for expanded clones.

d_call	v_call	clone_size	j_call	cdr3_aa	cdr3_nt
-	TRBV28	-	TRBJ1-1	CASKSAMNTEAFF	TGTGCCAGCAAGTCAGCCATGAACACTGAAGCTTTCTTT
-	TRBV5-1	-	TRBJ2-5	CASSPGIGETQYF	TGCGCCAGCAGCCCGGGGATCGGGGAGACCCAGTACTTC
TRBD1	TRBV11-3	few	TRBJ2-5	CASSLPQGVETQYF	TGTGCCAGCAGCCTACCACAGGGGGTCGAGACCCAGTACTTC
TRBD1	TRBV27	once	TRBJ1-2	CASSLGQGGLSTF	TGTGCCAGCAGTCTCGGACAGGGAGGCCTCTCTACCTTC
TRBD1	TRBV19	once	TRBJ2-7	CASSIGRQGAVVEQYF	TGTGCCAGTAGTATCGGCCGACAGGGGGCAGTCGTCGAGCAGTACTTC
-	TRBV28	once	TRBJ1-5	CASRVGNQPQHF	TGTGCCAGCCGGGTAGGCAATCAGCCCCAGCATTTT
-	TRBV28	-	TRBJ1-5	CASSYDGSRAQHF	TGTGCCAGCAGCTATGACGGGTCCAGGGCCCAGCATTTT
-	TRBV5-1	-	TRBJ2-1	CASSLSGPNEQFF	TGCGCCAGCAGCTTGTCCGGTCCCAATGAGCAGTTCTTC
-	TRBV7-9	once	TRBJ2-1	CASSLGRTTPNNEQFF	TGTGCCAGCAGCTTAGGGAGGACTACCCCAAACAATGAGCAGTTCTTC
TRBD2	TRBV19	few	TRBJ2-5	CASSILSGGVKTQYF	TGTGCCAGTAGTATCCTCAGCGGGGGGGTAAAGACCCAGTACTTC
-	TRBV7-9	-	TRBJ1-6	CASSLQNSPLHF	TGTGCCAGCAGCCTGCAGAATTCACCCCTCCACTTT
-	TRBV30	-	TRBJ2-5	CAWGLNFETQYF	TGTGCCTGGGGTCTGAATTTCGAGACCCAGTACTTC
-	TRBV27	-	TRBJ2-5	CASSLGARRETQYF	TGTGCCAGCAGTTTAGGCGCCAGGAGGGAGACCCAGTACTTC
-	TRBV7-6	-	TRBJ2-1	CASSLINNEQFF	TGTGCCAGCAGCCTGATAAACAATGAGCAGTTCTTC
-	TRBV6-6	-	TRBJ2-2	CASIIDENTGELFF	TGTGCCAGCATTATTGACGAGAACACCGGGGAGCTGTTTTTT
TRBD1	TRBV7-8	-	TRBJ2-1	CASSIRDRSNEQFF	TGTGCCAGCAGCATAAGGGACAGGTCGAATGAGCAGTTCTTC
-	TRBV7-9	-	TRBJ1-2	CASSKANYGYTF	TGTGCCAGCAGCAAGGCTAACTATGGCTACACCTTC
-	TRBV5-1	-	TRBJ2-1	CASSWGNEQFF	TGCGCCAGCAGCTGGGGGAACGAGCAGTTCTTC
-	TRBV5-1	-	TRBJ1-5	CASSLDTFNQPQHF	TGCGCCAGCAGCTTGGACACTTTCAATCAGCCCCAGCATTTT
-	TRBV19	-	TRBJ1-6	CASRLGDRVNSPLHF	TGTGCCAGCCGACTCGGGGACCGGGTGAATTCACCCCTCCACTTT
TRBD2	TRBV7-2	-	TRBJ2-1	CASSLALAGIEQFF	TGTGCCAGCAGCTTAGCACTAGCGGGAATTGAGCAGTTCTTC
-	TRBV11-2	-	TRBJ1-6	CASSLNYAPEPLHF	TGTGCCAGCAGCTTAAATTACGCCCCAGAACCCCTCCACTTT
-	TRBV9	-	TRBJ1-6	CASSVEGRGNSPLHF	TGTGCCAGCAGCGTCGAGGGTAGGGGTAATTCACCCCTCCACTTT
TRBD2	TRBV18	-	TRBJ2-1	CASSPGGGLVEQFF	TGTGCCAGCTCACCTGGGGGAGGGCTGGTTGAGCAGTTCTTC
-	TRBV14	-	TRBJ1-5	CASSQRGNQPQHF	TGTGCCAGCAGCCAAAGGGGGAATCAGCCCCAGCATTTT
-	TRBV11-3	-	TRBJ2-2	CASSLRGRNGELFF	TGTGCCAGCAGCTTACGTGGGCGGAACGGGGAGCTGTTTTTT
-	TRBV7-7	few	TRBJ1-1	CASSRLVNTEAFF	TGTGCCAGCAGCAGACTGGTGAACACTGAAGCTTTCTTT
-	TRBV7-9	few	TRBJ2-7	CASSVGTSNEQYF	TGTGCCAGCAGCGTGGGGACCTCAAACGAGCAGTACTTC
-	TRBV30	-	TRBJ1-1	CAWSVQMNTEAFF	TGTGCCTGGAGTGTCCAAATGAACACTGAAGCTTTCTTT
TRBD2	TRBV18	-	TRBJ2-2	CASSILAGAVNTGELFF	TGTGCCAGCTCAATACTAGCGGGGGCAGTGAACACCGGGGAGCTGTTTTTT
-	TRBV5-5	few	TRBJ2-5	CASSRGGAGETQYF	TGTGCCAGCAGCCGAGGGGGGGCAGGAGAGACCCAGTACTTC
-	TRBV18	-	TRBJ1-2	CASSPGPRGGYTF	TGTGCCAGCTCACCAGGTCCCCGAGGGGGCTACACCTTC
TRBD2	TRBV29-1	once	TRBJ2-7	CSVGWGGSYEQYF	TGCAGCGTTGGATGGGGCGGGAGTTACGAGCAGTACTTC
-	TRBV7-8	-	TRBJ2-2	CASSLRRIVAMGYIGELFF	TGTGCCAGCAGCTTGCGAAGGATAGTCGCGATGGGCTATATCGGGGAGCTGTTTTTT
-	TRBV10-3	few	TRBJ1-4	CATQGTGEKLFF	TGTGCCACGCAGGGTACGGGTGAAAAACTGTTTTTT
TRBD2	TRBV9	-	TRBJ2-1	CASSDFLAGVYNEQFF	TGTGCCAGCAGCGATTTTTTAGCGGGAGTATACAATGAGCAGTTCTTC
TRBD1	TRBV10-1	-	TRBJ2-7	CASTRDRGISGNYEQYF	TGCGCCAGCACTCGGGACAGGGGTATAAGCGGGAACTACGAGCAGTACTTC
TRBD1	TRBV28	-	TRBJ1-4	CASLGQGGSNEKLFF	TGTGCCAGCTTGGGACAGGGGGGGAGTAATGAAAAACTGTTTTTT
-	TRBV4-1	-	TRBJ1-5	CASSQEGQNNQPQHF	TGCGCCAGCAGCCAAGAGGGACAAAATAATCAGCCCCAGCATTTT
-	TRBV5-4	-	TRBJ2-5	CASRVMAGQETQYF	TGTGCCAGCCGCGTGATGGCGGGACAAGAGACCCAGTACTTC
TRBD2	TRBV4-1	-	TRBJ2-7	CASSQEGTSGVYEQYF	TGCGCCAGCAGCCAAGAAGGGACTAGCGGGGTCTACGAGCAGTACTTC